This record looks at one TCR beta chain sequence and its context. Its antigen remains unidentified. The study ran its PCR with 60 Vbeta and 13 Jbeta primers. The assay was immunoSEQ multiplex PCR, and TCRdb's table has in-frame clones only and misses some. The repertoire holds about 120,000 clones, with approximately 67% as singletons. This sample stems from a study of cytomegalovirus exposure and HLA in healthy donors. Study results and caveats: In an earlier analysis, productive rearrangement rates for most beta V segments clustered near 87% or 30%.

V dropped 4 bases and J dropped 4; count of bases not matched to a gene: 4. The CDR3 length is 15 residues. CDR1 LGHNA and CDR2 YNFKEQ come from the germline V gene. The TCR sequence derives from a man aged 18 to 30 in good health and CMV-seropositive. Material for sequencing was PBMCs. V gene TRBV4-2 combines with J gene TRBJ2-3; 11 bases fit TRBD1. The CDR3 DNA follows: TGTGCCAGCAGCCCCCGGACAGGGGGCTCAGATACGCAGTATTTT. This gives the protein CASSPRTGGSDTQYF.